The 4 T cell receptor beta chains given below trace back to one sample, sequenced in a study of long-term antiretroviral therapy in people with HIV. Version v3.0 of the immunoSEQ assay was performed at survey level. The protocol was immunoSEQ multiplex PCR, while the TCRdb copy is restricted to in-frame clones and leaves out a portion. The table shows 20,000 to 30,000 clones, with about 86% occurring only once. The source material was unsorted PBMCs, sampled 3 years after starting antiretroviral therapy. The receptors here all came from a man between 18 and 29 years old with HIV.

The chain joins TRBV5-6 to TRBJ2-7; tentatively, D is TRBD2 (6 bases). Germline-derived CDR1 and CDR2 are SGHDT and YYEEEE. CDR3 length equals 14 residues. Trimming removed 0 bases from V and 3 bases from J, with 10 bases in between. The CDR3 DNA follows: TGTGCCAGCAGCTTGGTCGGGAGCCGCTACGAGCAGTACTTC. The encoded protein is CASSLVGSRYEQYF.

In DNA form, the CDR3 reads TGTGCCAGCAGCTTAAGCGGGGGAGACGAGCAGTACGTC. This encodes CASSLSGGDEQYV. This chain uses TRBV5-8 with TRBJ2-7, with 8 bases identical to TRBD2. V gave up 2 bases and J gave up 5 bases; unmatched junction bases: 3. The CDR3 has 13 residues. CDR1 is SGHTS and CDR2 is YDEGEE in the germline V gene.

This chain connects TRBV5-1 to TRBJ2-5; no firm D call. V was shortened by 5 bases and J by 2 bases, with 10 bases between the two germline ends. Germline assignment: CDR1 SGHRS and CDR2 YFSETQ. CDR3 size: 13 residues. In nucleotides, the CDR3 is TGCGCCAGCAGTGGGGTCCTTCAAGAGACCCAGTACTTC. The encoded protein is CASSGVLQETQYF.

The DNA for the CDR3 is TGTGCCAGCAGCCCTTTACAGGGGAGCTCTGGAAACACCATATATTTT. The encoded protein is CASSPLQGSSGNTIYF. The J gene is TRBJ1-3, the V gene TRBV11-2; TRBD1 matches 7 bases. The CDR3 is 16 amino acids. V gave up 5 bases and J gave up 0 bases; unmatched junction bases: 7. CDR1 and CDR2 from the germline V gene are SGHAT and FQNNGV.